A single sample is the source of the 6 T cell receptor beta chains below, sequenced in a study of CD8 T cells in Susac syndrome. Random hexamers served to reverse transcribe roughly 0.5 to 1 ug RNA. TCRdb used MiXCR to reprocess the immunoSEQ multiplex PCR reads, holding one entry per CDR3 protein. The data hold approximately 140,000 distinct CDR3 sequences, with roughly 95% observed a single time. Sequencing was done on a sample of CD4+ T cells from PBMCs. The source of these receptors is a human donor with multiple sclerosis.

V is TRBV29-1 and J is TRBJ2-3; 9 bases map to TRBD2. V lost 6 bases and J lost 6; bases outside the gene matches: 4. The CDR3 runs 12 residues. Germline-derived CDR1 and CDR2 are SQVTM and ANQGSEA. CDR3 protein: CSVGTSPDTQYF. The CDR3, as DNA: TGCAGCGTCGGGACTAGCCCGGATACGCAGTATTTT.

The chain has TRBV12-5 and TRBJ2-1; TRBD1 matches at 9 bases. CDR3 size: 16 residues. J was trimmed by 3 bases and V by 2 bases; bases with no gene match: 5. The germline V gene has CDR1 LGHNT and CDR2 FRNRAP. The CDR3 region has the DNA TGTGCTAGTGGTTTGACCCGGGGACAGGGCTACAATGAGCAGTTCTTC. It translates to CASGLTRGQGYNEQFF.

The chain joins TRBV20-1 to TRBJ2-3; 12 nucleotides align to TRBD2. The J segment lost 7 bases and the V segment lost 3 bases, leaving 5 bases of the junction unmatched. The CDR3 loop spans 14 amino acids. Germline lookup yields CDR1 DFQATT and CDR2 SNEGSKA (reference sequence). CDR3 bases: TGCAGTGCTAGCCTAGCGGGGGGGCGCAATACGCAGTATTTT. This translates into CSASLAGGRNTQYF.

The chain recombines TRBV5-4 with TRBJ1-2; the D gene is possibly TRBD1 (5 bases). Germline CDR1 and CDR2: SGHNT and YYREEE (reference sequence). The germline V and J ends were trimmed by 0 bases and 5 bases, with 8 bases remaining between them. CDR3 size: 13 residues. CDR3 in amino acids: CASSLGGPYGYTF. CDR3 sequence (DNA): TGTGCCAGCAGCTTGGGGGGCCCGTATGGCTACACCTTC.

The rearrangement links TRBV29-1 to TRBJ1-2; D may be TRBD1 (6 bases). The V end lost 7 bases, the J end lost 4 bases, and 10 bases lay between the germline ends. The CDR3 covers 11 residues. CDR1 is SQVTM, CDR2 ANQGSEA, per germline. CDR3 residues: CSATGPYGYTF. CDR3 bases: TGCAGCGCTACAGGGCCCTATGGCTACACCTTC.

This chain connects TRBV28 to TRBJ2-7; 9 bases match TRBD1. Germline V gene lookup returns CDR1 MDHEN and CDR2 SYDVKM. Trimming at V came to 9 bases and at J to 5 bases, leaving 5 bases not matched to a gene. This CDR3 comprises 12 residues. This CDR3 is CASWDRVHEQYF. The CDR3, as DNA: TGTGCCAGTTGGGACAGGGTCCACGAGCAGTACTTC.